The source of this TCR beta chain is a study of Graves' ophthalmopathy and Graves' hyperthyroidism. Study context: Hyperthyroidism was considered stable when no ophthalmopathy appeared within 18 months of follow-up.

This clonotype has a count of ten or more. The CDR3 consists of 12 residues. Germline values: CDR1 SGHTA, CDR2 FQGTGA. Trimming took off 5 bases at V and 6 bases at J, with 8 bases between the two ends. For repertoire sequencing, the TCR beta CDR3 regions were amplified from RNA transcripts. HTBI primers were employed in first-round RT-PCR, then a second-round multiplex PCR followed. TCRdb itself ran the multiplex PCR reads through MiXCR, one entry per CDR3 protein. In the table there are roughly 1.1 million distinct CDR3 sequences, about two fifths of which are singletons. This chain uses TRBV7-3 with TRBJ1-5; D unresolved. The sample taken for sequencing was peripheral blood or thyroid tissue (not recorded which). This sequence originates from an adult man with Graves' hyperthyroidism. The CDR3 nucleotides read TGTGCCAGCAGCACTAACAGTCAGCCCCAGCATTTT. Protein product: CASSTNSQPQHF.